This TCR beta chain was captured by sequencing in a study of T cell responses to AZD1222 COVID-19 vaccine. Germline lookup yields CDR1 SGHNT and CDR2 YYREEE (reference sequence). V gave up 0 bases and J gave up 7 bases, with 10 bases separating them. This CDR3 is 13 amino acids long. Whole-study findings and limits: Donors in the cohort were predominantly white British and more often female, and clonal diversity was possibly underestimated. Spike-specific TCR breadth and depth went up after people got two AZD1222 doses. The reported proportion of spike-specific TCRs targeting unmutated variant regions was nearly half.

Libraries were prepared by immunoSEQ multiplex PCR; TCRdb keeps only in-frame clonotypes and omits some of them. The sample lists fewer than 200,000 clones, around 94% seen once, with over 9.5% in the top ten. Comment on this clone: Its antigen is unidentified.

The material sequenced was peripheral blood, taken on day 0 of AZD1222 vaccination. This chain connects TRBV5-4 to TRBJ1-1, with D possibly being TRBD1 (6 bases). This receptor was taken from an adult in good health. CDR3 sequence: CASSLAGTIEAFF. CDR3 nucleotide sequence: TGTGCCAGCAGCTTGGCAGGGACAATTGAAGCTTTCTTT.